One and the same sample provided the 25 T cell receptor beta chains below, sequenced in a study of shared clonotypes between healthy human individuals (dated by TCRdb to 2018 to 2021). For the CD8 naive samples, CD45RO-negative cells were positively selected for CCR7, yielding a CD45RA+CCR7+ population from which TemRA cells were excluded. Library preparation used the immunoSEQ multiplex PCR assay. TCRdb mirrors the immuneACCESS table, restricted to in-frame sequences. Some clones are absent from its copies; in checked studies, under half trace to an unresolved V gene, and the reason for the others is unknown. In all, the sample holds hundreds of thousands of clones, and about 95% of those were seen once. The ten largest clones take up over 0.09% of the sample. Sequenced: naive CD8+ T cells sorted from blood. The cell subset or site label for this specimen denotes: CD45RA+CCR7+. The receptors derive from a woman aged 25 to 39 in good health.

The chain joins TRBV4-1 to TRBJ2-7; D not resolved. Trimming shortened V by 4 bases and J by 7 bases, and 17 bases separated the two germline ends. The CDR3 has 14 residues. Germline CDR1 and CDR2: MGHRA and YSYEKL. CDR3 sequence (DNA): TGCGCCAGCAGCCTTGAACTGGGAAGAGGAGAGCAGTACTTC. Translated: CASSLELGRGEQYF.

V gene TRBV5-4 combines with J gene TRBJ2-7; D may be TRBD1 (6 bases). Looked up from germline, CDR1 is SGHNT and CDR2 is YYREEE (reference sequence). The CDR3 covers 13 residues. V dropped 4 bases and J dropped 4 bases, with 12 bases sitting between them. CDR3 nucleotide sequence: TGTGCCAGCAGCGCACAGGGTGGATACGAGCAGTACTTC. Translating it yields CASSAQGGYEQYF.

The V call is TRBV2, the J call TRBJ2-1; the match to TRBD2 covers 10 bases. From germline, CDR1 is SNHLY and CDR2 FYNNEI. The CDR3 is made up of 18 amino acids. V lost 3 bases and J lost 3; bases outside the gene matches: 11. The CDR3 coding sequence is TGTGCCAGCAGTGAGTCCCTAGCGGGAGAAGGACTCTACAATGAGCAGTTCTTC. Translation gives CASSESLAGEGLYNEQFF.

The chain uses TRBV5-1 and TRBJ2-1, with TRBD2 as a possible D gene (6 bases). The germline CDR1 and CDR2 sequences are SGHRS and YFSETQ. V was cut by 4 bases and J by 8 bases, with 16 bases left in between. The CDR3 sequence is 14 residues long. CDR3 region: CASSPIGGGDEQFF. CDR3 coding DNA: TGCGCCAGCAGCCCGATCGGGGGTGGGGATGAGCAGTTCTTC.

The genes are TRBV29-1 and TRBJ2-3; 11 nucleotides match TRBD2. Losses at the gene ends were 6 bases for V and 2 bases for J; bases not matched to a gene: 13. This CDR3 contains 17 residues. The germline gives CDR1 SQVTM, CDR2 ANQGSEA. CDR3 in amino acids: CSVDEIGTSGPTDTQYF. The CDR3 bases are TGCAGCGTGGATGAAATCGGGACTAGCGGACCCACAGATACGCAGTATTTT.

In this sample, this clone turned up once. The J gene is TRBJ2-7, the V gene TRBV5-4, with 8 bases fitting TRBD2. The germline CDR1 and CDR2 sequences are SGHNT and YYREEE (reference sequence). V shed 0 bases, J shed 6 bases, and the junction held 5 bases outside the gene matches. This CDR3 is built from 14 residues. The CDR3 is CASSLGGTRREQYF. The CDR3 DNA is TGTGCCAGCAGCTTGGGTGGGACTAGACGCGAGCAGTACTTC.

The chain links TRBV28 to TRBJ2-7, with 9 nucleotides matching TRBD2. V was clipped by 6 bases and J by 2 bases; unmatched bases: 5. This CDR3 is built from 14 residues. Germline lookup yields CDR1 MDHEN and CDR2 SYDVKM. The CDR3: CASSKLAGPYEQYF. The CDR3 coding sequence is TGTGCCAGCAGCAAACTAGCGGGCCCCTACGAGCAGTACTTC.

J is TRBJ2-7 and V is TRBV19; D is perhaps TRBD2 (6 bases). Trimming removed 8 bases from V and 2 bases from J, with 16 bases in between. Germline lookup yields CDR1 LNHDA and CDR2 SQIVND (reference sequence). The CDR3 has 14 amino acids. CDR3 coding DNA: TGTGCCAGTTCGGAGGGCCCCCTTACCTACGAGCAGTACTTC. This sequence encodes CASSEGPLTYEQYF.

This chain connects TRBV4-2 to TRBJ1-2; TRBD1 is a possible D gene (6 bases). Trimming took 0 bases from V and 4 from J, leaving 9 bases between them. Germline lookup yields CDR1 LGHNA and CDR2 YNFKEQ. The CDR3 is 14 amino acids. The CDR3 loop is CASSQDQGGYGYTF. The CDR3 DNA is TGTGCCAGCAGCCAAGATCAAGGGGGCTATGGCTACACCTTC.

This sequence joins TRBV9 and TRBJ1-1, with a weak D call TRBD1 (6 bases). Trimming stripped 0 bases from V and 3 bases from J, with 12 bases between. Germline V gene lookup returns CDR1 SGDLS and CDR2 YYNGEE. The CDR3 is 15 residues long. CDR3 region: CASSVGRGRDTEAFF. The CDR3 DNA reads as TGTGCCAGCAGCGTAGGCAGGGGTCGGGACACTGAAGCTTTCTTT.

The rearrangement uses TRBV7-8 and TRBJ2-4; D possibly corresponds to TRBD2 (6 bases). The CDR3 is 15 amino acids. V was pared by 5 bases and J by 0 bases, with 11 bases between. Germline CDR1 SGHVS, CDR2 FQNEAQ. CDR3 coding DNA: TGTGCCAGCAGCAGCACGGGACTAGCCAAAAACATTCAGTACTTC. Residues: CASSSTGLAKNIQYF.

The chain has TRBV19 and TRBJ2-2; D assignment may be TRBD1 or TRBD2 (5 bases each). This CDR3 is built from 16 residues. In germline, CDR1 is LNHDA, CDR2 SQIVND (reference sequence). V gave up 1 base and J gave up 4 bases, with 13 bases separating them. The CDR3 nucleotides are TGTGCCAGTAGTATAGTGGGCGCTGGGGGCACCGGGGAGCTGTTTTTT. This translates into CASSIVGAGGTGELFF. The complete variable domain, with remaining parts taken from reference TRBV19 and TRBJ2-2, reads DGGITQSPKYLFRKEGQNVTLSCEQNLNHDAMYWYRQDPGQGLRLIYYSQIVNDFQKGDIAEGYSVSREKKESFPLTVTSAQKNPTAFYLCASSIVGAGGTGELFFGEGSRLTVL.

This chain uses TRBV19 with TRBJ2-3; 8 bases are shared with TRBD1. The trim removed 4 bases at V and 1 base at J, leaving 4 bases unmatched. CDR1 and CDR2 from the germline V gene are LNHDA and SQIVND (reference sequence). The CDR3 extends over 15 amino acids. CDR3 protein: CASSTGTGGTDTQYF. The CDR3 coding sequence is TGTGCCAGTAGTACCGGGACAGGAGGCACAGATACGCAGTATTTT.

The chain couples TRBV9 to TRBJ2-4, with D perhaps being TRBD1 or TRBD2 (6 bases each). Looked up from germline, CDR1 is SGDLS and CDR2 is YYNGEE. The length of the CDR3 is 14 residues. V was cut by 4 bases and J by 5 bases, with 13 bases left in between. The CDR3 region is CASSPGGLENIQYF. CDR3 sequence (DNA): TGTGCCAGCAGCCCTGGGGGGCTAGAAAACATTCAGTACTTC.

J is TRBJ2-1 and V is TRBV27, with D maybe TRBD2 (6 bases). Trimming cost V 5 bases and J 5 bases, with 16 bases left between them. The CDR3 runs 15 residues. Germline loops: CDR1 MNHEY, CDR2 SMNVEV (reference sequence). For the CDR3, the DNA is TGTGCCAGCAGTCTCGGAGGGCCTGTAAACAATGAGCAGTTCTTC. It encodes CASSLGGPVNNEQFF.

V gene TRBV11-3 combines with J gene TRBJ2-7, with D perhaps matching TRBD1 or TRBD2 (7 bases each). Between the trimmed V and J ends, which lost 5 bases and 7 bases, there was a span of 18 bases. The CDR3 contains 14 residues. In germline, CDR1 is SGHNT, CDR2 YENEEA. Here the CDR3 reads CASSPPGQGGEQYF. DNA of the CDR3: TGTGCCAGCAGCCCTCCTGGTCAGGGGGGGGAGCAGTACTTC.

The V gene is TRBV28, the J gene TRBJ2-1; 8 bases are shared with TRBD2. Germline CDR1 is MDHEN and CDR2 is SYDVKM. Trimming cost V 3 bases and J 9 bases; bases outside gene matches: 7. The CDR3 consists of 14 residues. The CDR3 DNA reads TGTGCCAGCAGTTTCTCTCTAGCGGGTGGTGAGCAGTTCTTC. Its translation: CASSFSLAGGEQFF.

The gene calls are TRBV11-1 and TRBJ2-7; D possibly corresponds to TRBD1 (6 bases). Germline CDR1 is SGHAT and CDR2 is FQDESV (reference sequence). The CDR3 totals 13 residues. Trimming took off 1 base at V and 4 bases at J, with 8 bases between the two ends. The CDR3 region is CASSLVQGYEQYF. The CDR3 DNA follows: TGTGCCAGCAGCTTAGTCCAGGGGTACGAGCAGTACTTC.

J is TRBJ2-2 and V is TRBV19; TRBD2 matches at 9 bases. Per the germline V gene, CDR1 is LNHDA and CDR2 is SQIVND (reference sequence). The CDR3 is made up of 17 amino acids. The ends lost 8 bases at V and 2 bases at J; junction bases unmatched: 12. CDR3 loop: CASGVSSGVLNTGELFF. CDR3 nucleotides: TGTGCCAGTGGGGTCTCTAGCGGGGTACTTAACACCGGGGAGCTGTTTTTT.

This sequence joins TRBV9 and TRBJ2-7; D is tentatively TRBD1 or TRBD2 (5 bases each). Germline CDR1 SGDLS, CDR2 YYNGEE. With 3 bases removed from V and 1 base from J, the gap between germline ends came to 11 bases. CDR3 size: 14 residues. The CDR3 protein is CASSAGRVSYEQYF. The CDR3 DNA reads TGTGCCAGCAGCGCGGGACGGGTTTCCTACGAGCAGTACTTC.

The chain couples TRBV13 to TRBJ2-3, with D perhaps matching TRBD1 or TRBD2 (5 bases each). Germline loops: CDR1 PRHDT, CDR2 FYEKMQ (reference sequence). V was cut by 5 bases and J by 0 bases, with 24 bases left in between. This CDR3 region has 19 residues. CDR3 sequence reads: CASSPHTGDESISTDTQYF. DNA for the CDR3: TGTGCCAGCAGCCCACATACCGGGGACGAGAGCATCAGCACAGATACGCAGTATTTT.

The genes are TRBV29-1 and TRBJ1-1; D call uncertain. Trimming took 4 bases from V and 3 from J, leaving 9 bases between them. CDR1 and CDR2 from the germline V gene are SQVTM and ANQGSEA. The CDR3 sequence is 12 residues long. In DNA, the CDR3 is TGCAGCGTTGCCGACGGGTACACTGAAGCTTTCTTT. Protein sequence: CSVADGYTEAFF.

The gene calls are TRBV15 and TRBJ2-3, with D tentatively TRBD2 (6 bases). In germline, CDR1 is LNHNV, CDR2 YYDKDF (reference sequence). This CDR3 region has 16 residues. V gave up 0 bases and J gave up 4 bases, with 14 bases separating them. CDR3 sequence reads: CATSRDRAGRADTQYF. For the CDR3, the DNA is TGTGCCACCAGCAGAGATAGGGCGGGAAGGGCAGATACGCAGTATTTT.

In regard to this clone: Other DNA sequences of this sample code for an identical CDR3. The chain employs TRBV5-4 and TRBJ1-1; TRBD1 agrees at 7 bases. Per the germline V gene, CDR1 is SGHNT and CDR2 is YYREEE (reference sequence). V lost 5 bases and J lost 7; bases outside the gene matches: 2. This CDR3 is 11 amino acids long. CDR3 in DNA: TGTGCCAGCAGGGGGGACAGTGAAGCTTTCTTT. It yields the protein CASRGDSEAFF. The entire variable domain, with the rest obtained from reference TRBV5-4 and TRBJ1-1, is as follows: ETGVTQSPTHLIKTRGQQVTLRCSSQSGHNTVSWYQQALGQGPQFIFQYYREEENGRGNFPPRFSGLQFPNYSSELNVNALELDDSALYLCASRGDSEAFFGQGTRLTVV.

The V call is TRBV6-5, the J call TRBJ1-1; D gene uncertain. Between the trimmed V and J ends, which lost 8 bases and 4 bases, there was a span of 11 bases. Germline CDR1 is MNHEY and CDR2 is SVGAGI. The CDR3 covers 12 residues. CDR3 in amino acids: CASPPPRTEAFF. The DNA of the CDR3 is TGTGCCAGCCCTCCACCGCGCACTGAAGCTTTCTTT.